Below are 10 T cell receptor beta chains sequenced from a single sample in a study of T cells in women clearing cervical HPV infection. Generated by immunoSEQ multiplex PCR, the TCRdb table keeps only in-frame clones and is missing some. Listed are 30,000 to 45,000 clones; 3.7% falls within the top ten. The sequenced material came from blood buffy coat. Receptors originate from a woman aged 18 to 75 with a cervical HPV16 infection that either progressed to CIN3+ or cleared (not recorded which).

CDR3 region: CSATPSGSTLAKNIQYF. The covered CDR3 bases are TGCAGTGCCACGCCTAGCGGGAGTACACTAGCCAAAAACATT. The rearrangement uses TRBV20-1 and TRBJ2-4, with 10 bases that match TRBD2. The DNA ends 3 residues before the CDR3 does, and the rest of the CDR3 is filled in from the germline J gene. In germline, CDR1 is DFQATT, CDR2 SNEGSKA (reference sequence). This CDR3 comprises 17 residues. The J segment lost 0 bases and the V segment lost 6 bases, leaving 11 bases of the junction unmatched.

About this clone itself: The read gets to within 3 residues of the CDR3 end, and the germline J gene fills in the rest. The chain combines TRBV19 with TRBJ2-2; D unclear. This CDR3 has 12 residues. The ends were cut back, 4 bases at V and 5 bases at J, with 5 bases in the middle. Per the germline V gene, CDR1 is LNHDA and CDR2 is SQIVND (reference sequence). The CDR3 reads CASSKLTGELFF. The sequenced CDR3 bases are TGTGCCAGTAGTAAACTTACCGGGGAG.

Points on this clone: Coverage ceases 3 residues before the CDR3 finishes, and the germline J gene fills in the end. This chain links TRBV20-1 with TRBJ2-1; 15 nucleotides match TRBD2. CDR1 is DFQATT, CDR2 SNEGSKA, per germline (reference sequence). The CDR3 spans 17 residues. V shed 4 bases and J 3 bases; nucleotides not matched to a gene: 7. CDR3 DNA (partial): TGCAGTGCTATGGGACTAGCGGGAGGACCTCACTACAATGAG. Translated, it gives CSAMGLAGGPHYNE. The CDR3 in full is CSAMGLAGGPHYNEQFF.

Details on this clone: The CDR3 extends 3 residues past the end of the read, so its final part is completed from the germline J gene. The rearrangement links TRBV7-2 to TRBJ2-1; D unresolved. This CDR3 is built from 15 residues. Germline CDR1 and CDR2: SGHTA and FQGNSA. V was clipped by 1 base and J by 8 bases, with 15 bases between them. The part of the CDR3 DNA that was read is TGTGCCAGCAGCTTAGTTGGCAGAATCTCCTATGAG. Its protein product is CASSLVGRISYE. The entire CDR3 protein is CASSLVGRISYEQFF.

As regards this clone: The read comes to an end 3 residues before the CDR3 does, leaving the germline J gene to fill in the end. This chain connects TRBV6-2 or TRBV6-3 to TRBJ2-5, with D unclear. Looked up from germline, CDR1 is MNHEY and CDR2 is SVGEGT. This CDR3 has 14 residues. V dropped 2 bases and J dropped 0 bases, with 7 bases sitting between them. CDR3 region: CASSYISDQETQYF. The CDR3 bases that were read are TGTGCCAGCAGTTACATAAGCGACCAAGAGACC.

About this clone: Read sequence stops 3 residues before the CDR3 end, and the germline J gene provides the missing end. The rearrangement joins TRBV7-9 to TRBJ1-2; perhaps TRBD1 as D (6 bases). Germline V gives CDR1 SEHNR, CDR2 FQNEAQ (reference sequence). This CDR3 region has 15 residues. CDR3 loop: CASNQAAGGLDDYTF. The part of the CDR3 DNA that was read is TGTGCCAGCAACCAGGCCGCGGGGGGGCTGGATGAC.

For this clone: The CDR3 is cut off 3 residues early in the read; its end comes from the germline J gene. The V and J genes are TRBV18 and TRBJ1-2; TRBD1 is a possible D gene (5 bases). The CDR3 covers 15 residues. Germline V gene data show CDR1 as KGHSH and CDR2 as LQKENI. CDR3 sequence: CASSPPGLATDTYTF. The sequenced part of the CDR3 DNA is TGTGCCAGCTCACCACCGGGACTAGCGACAGATACC.

The CDR3 spells CASSWTVFNEKLFF. The covered CDR3 bases are TGTGCCAGCAGCTGGACAGTATTTAATGAAAAA. The rearrangement uses TRBV6-2 or TRBV6-3 and TRBJ1-4, with D possibly matching TRBD1 (6 bases). The read stops 3 residues short of the end of the CDR3; the missing end is completed from the germline J gene. CDR1 and CDR2 from the germline V gene are MNHEY and SVGEGT. The CDR3 spans 14 residues. V lost 6 bases and J 4 bases, leaving 12 bases between the germline ends.

To note about this clone: The CDR3 extends 3 residues past the end of the read, so its final part is completed from the germline J gene. This chain uses TRBV7-3 with TRBJ2-1, with 9 bases lining up with TRBD2. The CDR3 covers 15 residues. J lost 7 bases, V lost 0 bases, and 4 bases had no gene match. Germline CDR1 SGHTA, CDR2 FQGTGA. The CDR3 DNA, read in part, is TGTGCCAGCAGCTTAACTAGCGGGAGTAGGAATGAG. This translates into CASSLTSGSRNE. The whole CDR3 is CASSLTSGSRNEQFF. Combining the CDR3 with reference TRBV7-3 and TRBJ2-1 gives the whole variable domain GAGVSQTPSNKVTEKGKYVELRCDPISGHTALYWYRQSLGQGPEFLIYFQGTGAADDSGLPNDRFFAVRPEGSVSTLKIQRTERGDSAVYLCASSLTSGSRNEQFFGPGTRLTVL.

CDR3: CSAAGGMVNTEAFF. CDR3 bases read: TGCAGTGCGGCAGGGGGTATGGTGAACACTGAA. J is TRBJ1-1 and V is TRBV20-1; 7 nucleotides line up with TRBD1. The CDR3 is cut off 3 residues early in the read; its end comes from the germline J gene. The CDR3 is made up of 14 amino acids. Germline V gene data show CDR1 as DFQATT and CDR2 as SNEGSKA (reference sequence). Losses at the gene ends were 6 bases for V and 0 bases for J; bases not matched to a gene: 7.